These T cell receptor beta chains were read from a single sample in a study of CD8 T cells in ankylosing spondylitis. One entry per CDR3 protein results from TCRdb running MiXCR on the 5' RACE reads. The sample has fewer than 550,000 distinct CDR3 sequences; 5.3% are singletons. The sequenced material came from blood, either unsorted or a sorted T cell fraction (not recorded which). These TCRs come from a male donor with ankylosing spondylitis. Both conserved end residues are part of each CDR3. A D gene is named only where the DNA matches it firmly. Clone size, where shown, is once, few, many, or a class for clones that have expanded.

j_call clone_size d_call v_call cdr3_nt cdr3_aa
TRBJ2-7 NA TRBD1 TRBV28 TGTGCCAGCACTCGAAGCTGGGACAGGGGCCACGAGCAGTACTTC CASTRSWDRGHEQYF
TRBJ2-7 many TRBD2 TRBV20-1 TGCAGTGCTAGTCCCCTTCAGCGGGGCTCCTACGAGCAGTACTTC CSASPLQRGSYEQYF
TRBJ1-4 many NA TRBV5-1 TGCGCCAGCAGCTTGAAACTCAAGGTGGAGGGGAATGAAAAACTGTTTTTT CASSLKLKVEGNEKLFF
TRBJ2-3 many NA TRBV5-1 TGCGCCAGCAGAGGACTCTATAGCACAGATACGCAGTATTTT CASRGLYSTDTQYF
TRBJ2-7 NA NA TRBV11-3 TGTGCCAGCAGATATCAGAGGGGCACGGCCCCCGAGCAGTACTTC CASRYQRGTAPEQYF
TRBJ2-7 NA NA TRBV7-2 TGTGCCAGCAGCAGGGCCGTCACCTACGAGCAGTACTTC CASSRAVTYEQYF
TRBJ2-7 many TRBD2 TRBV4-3 TGCGCCAGCAGCCAAGCGACTAGCGGAAACTACGAGCAGTACTTC CASSQATSGNYEQYF
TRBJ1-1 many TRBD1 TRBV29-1 TGCAGCGTCGCCAGGGGACAGGGGGCTGAAGCTTTCTTT CSVARGQGAEAFF
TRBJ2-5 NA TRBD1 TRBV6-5 TGTGCCAGCAGTCCTCGAGGGGGCCGGGGAGAGACCCAGTACTTC CASSPRGGRGETQYF
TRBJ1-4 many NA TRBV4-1 TGCGCCAGCGGCCTTCAGGGGTGGGGTGAAAAACTGTTTTTT CASGLQGWGEKLFF
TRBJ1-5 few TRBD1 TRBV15 TGTGCCACCAGCAGACCCAGGGGGGTGAATCAGCCCCAGCATTTT CATSRPRGVNQPQHF
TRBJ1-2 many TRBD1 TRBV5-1 TGCGCCAGCAGCACCGGGACAGCTTACACTGAATATGGCTACACCTTC CASSTGTAYTEYGYTF
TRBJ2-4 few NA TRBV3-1 TGTGCCAGCAGCCAAGGAAGATCGAGCCCCCTAGCCAAAAACATTCAGTACTTC CASSQGRSSPLAKNIQYF
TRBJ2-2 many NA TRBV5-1 TGTGCCAGCAGCCTGGACCACACCGGGGAGCTGTTTTTT CASSLDHTGELFF
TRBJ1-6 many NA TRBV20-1 TGCAGCGAACAGGGATTTTACAATTCACCCCTCCACTTT CSEQGFYNSPLHF
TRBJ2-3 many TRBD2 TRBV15 TGTGCCACCAGCAGAGATCCCCTAGCGGGCACAGATACGCAGTATTTT CATSRDPLAGTDTQYF
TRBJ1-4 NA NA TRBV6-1 TGTGCCAGCAAACTGGGACTCTTGGATGAAAAACTGTTTTTT CASKLGLLDEKLFF
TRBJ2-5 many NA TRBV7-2 TGTGCCAGCAGCTTCGACCGGTCAGGGGTGCCCCAGTACTTC CASSFDRSGVPQYF
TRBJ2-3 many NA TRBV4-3 TGCGCCAGCAGCCAAGGCCCCCTGAGGACAGATACGCAGTATTTT CASSQGPLRTDTQYF
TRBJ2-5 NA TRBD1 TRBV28 TGTGCCAGCACCATATCAACAGGGGCGCGAGAGACCCAGTACTTC CASTISTGARETQYF
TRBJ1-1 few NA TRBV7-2 TGTGCCAGCAGTCATACCGGACAGTCGCAAGCTTTCTTT CASSHTGQSQAFF
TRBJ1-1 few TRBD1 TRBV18 TGTGCCAGCTCCCCTAAAACAGGGGGGGGCTTCTTT CASSPKTGGGFF
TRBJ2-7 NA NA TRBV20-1 TGCAGTGCTAGAGGGGGAACCCACGACTACGAGCAGTACTTC CSARGGTHDYEQYF
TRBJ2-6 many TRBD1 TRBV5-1 TGCGCCAGCAGCTTTACAGGGGCCGGGGCCAACGTCCTGACTTTC CASSFTGAGANVLTF
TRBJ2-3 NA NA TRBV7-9 TGTGCCAGCAGTTTTTCACTACCGGTCACAGATACGCAGTATTTT CASSFSLPVTDTQYF
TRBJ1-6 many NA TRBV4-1 TGCGCCAGCAGGGGGACCCCAGCCGGGCGGAATTCACCCCTCCACTTT CASRGTPAGRNSPLHF
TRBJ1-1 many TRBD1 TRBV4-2 TGTGCCAGCAGCCAGGGGGACAGGTTAACTGAAGCTTTCTTT CASSQGDRLTEAFF
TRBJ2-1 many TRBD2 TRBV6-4 TGTGCCAGCAGTTACCTTGTCCTAGCGGGGGGGCCCAATGAGCAGTTCTTC CASSYLVLAGGPNEQFF
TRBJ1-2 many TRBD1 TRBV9 TGTGCCAGCAGCGTAGGTCAGGGGGGAGTCCTTGGCTACACCTTC CASSVGQGGVLGYTF
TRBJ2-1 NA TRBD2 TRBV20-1 TGCAGTGCCATTGCTGGGGTACTAGCGGGAGGGTCCAATGAGCAGTTCTTC CSAIAGVLAGGSNEQFF
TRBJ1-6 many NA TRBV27 TGTGCCAGCAGTACCGGGACCGGGGGTTCACCCCTCCACTTT CASSTGTGGSPLHF
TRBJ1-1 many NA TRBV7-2 TGTGCCAGCAGCTTAGGGCGGGGCAGAACTGAAGCTTTCTTT CASSLGRGRTEAFF
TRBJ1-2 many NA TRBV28 TGTGCCAGCAGTGGGACGGCGGACCCCTTGGGTGGCTACACCTTC CASSGTADPLGGYTF
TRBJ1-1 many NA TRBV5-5 TGTGCCAGCAGCTTGGCGGGTGGAGGGGCTCTGAACACTGAAGCTTTCTTT CASSLAGGGALNTEAFF
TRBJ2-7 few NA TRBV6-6 TGTGCCAGCAGCGAGGGGGGCAGAGGATACGAGCAGTACTTC CASSEGGRGYEQYF
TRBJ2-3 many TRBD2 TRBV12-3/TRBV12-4 TGTGCCAGCAGTTGGACTAGCGGGGGCACAGATACGCAGTATTTT CASSWTSGGTDTQYF
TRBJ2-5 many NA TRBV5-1 TGCGCCAGCAGCTTAAGTCCGATCCAAGAGACCCAGTACTTC CASSLSPIQETQYF
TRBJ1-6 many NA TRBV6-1 TGTGCCAGCAGCTTCGTCGCAGGCGTTGATTCACCCCTCCACTTT CASSFVAGVDSPLHF
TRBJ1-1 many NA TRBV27 TGTGCCAGCAGTTTCCGGCCGAACACTGAAGCTTTCTTT CASSFRPNTEAFF
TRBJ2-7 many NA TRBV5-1 TGCGCCAGCAGCTTGGGGCAGGTCCACGAGCAGTACTTC CASSLGQVHEQYF
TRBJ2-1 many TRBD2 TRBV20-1 TGCAGTGCTAGTCTAGCGGGGGGGCCGAATGAGCAGTTCTTC CSASLAGGPNEQFF
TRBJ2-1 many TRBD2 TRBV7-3 TGTGCCAGCAGCTTTAACAGCGGGGGAACCTACAATGAGCAGTTCTTC CASSFNSGGTYNEQFF
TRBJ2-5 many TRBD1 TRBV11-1 TGTGCCAGCAGCTCAGGGGGCCTGTTTGGGGAGACCCAGTACTTC CASSSGGLFGETQYF
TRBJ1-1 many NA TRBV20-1 TGCAGTGCAGAGAGGGGGGACTTGAACACTGAAGCTTTCTTT CSAERGDLNTEAFF
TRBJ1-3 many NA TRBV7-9 TGTGCCAGCAGCTTAGCCCCTGGAAACACCATATATTTT CASSLAPGNTIYF
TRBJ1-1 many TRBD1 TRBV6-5 TGTGCCAGCAGTTATGGGGACAGGACTGAAGCTTTCTTT CASSYGDRTEAFF
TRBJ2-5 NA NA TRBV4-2 TGTGCCAGCAGCCAAGTAGGTACGGAGACCCAGTACTTC CASSQVGTETQYF
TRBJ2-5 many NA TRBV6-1 TGTGCCAGCAGTGAAGCTCGGGAGACCCAGTACTTC CASSEARETQYF
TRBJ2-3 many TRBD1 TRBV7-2 TGTGCCAGCAGCTTATTGGGGCCTACAGGGGTTGACACGCAGTATTTT CASSLLGPTGVDTQYF
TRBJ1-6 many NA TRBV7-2 TGTGCCAGCAGCTCCGGACCTTATTCACCCCTCCACTTT CASSSGPYSPLHF
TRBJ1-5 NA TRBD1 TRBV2 TGTGCCAGCTCTCTCAGGGGGCGAAGTCAGCCCCAGCATTTT CASSLRGRSQPQHF
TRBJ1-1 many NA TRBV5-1 TGCGCCAGCAGCGCGTGGACAGCGACTGAAGCTTTCTTT CASSAWTATEAFF
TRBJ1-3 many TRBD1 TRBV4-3 TGCGCCAGCAGCCAAGATTATTACAGGGGAGCTGGAAACACCATATATTTT CASSQDYYRGAGNTIYF